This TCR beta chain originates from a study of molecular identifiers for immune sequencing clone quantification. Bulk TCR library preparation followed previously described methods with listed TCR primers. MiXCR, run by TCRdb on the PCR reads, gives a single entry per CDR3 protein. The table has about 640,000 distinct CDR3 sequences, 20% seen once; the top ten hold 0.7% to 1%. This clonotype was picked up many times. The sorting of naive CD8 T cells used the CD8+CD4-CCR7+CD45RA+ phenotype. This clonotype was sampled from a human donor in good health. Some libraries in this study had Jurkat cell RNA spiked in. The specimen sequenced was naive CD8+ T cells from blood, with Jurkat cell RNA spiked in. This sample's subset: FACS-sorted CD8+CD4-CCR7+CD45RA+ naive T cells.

CDR3 nucleotide sequence: TGCAGCGTTAACGTGGGGACGGGCACCGGGGAGCTGTTTTTT. Translating it yields CSVNVGTGTGELFF. The chain has TRBV29-1 and TRBJ2-2; D is tentatively TRBD1 or TRBD2 (5 bases each). There are 14 residues in the CDR3. CDR1 is SQVTM, CDR2 ANQGSEA, per germline. Trimming cost V 5 bases and J 4 bases, with 14 bases left between them.